This T cell receptor beta chain comes out of a study of blood T cell repertoires in COVID-19. The overall study: There were acute and convalescent COVID-19 samples, and they came from the United States, Italy and Spain.

The age range of participants was 18 to 89 years, with residence in under 25 US areas. Donors were grouped by their self-reported clinical history. Only in-frame clones appear in the TCRdb table, and some are missing; sequencing was by immunoSEQ multiplex PCR. The sample records 100,000 to 150,000 clones, about 86% being singletons. The sequenced material came from PBMCs or T cells enriched from blood (not recorded which). The receptor was isolated from a man aged 35 to 55 with acute COVID-19.

CDR3: CASRAGGWKTQYF. As DNA, the CDR3 is TGTGCCAGCAGAGCGGGTGGATGGAAGACCCAGTACTTC. V usage is TRBV6-5 and J usage is TRBJ2-5; possible D gene TRBD2, 6 bases. The V gene's germline CDR1 is MNHEY and CDR2 SVGAGI. Deletions cut 6 bases from V and 6 bases from J, with 14 bases between. CDR3 length: 13 amino acids.